Following are 30 T cell receptor beta chains from one sample sequenced in a study of T cell responses to AZD1222 COVID-19 vaccine. Here immunoSEQ multiplex PCR was the method, and the copy in TCRdb shows in-frame clones only, minus some. The sample carries over 85,000 clones, approximately 81% recorded once. This material consisted of peripheral blood, taken on day 0 of AZD1222 vaccination. These receptor sequences come from an adult in good health.

J is TRBJ1-1 and V is TRBV12-3 or TRBV12-4; tentative D call: TRBD1 (5 bases). The V end was cut by 2 bases, the J end by 10 bases, with 8 bases between. The CDR3 runs 11 residues. CDR3 nucleotide sequence: TGTGCCAGCAGTTTACGGAGGGGAGCTTTCTTT. Amino acids: CASSLRRGAFF.

V and J are TRBV7-9 and TRBJ2-1, with 11 positions matching TRBD2. V was clipped by 3 bases and J by 7 bases; unmatched bases: 5. Germline CDR1 reads SEHNR; CDR2 reads FQNEAQ (reference sequence). The CDR3 runs 15 residues. CDR3 protein: CASSFELAGANEQFF. In DNA, the CDR3 is TGTGCCAGCAGCTTTGAACTAGCGGGAGCGAATGAGCAGTTCTTC.

This clone has just one count. The J gene is TRBJ2-1, the V gene TRBV5-6; D not resolved. The V end was cut by 3 bases, the J end by 5 bases, with 12 bases between. The CDR3 has 14 residues. In germline, CDR1 is SGHDT, CDR2 YYEEEE. The CDR3 DNA follows: TGTGCCAGCAGCTCGCCCCTCCCTAACAATGAGCAGTTCTTC. Its translation is CASSSPLPNNEQFF.

V is TRBV27 and J is TRBJ1-1; possible D gene TRBD1, 5 bases. The CDR3 consists of 15 residues. Trimming cost V 2 bases and J 6 bases, with 16 bases left between them. Germline CDR1 MNHEY, CDR2 SMNVEV (reference sequence). The CDR3 nucleotides are TGTGCCAGCAGTTTAGGGGGGATATCGGCCCCTGAAGCTTTCTTT. This codes for CASSLGGISAPEAFF.

Written as DNA, the CDR3 is TGTGCCAGTAGTATCCGGACGTATGACACTGAAGCTTTCTTT. This translates into CASSIRTYDTEAFF. The V and J genes are TRBV19 and TRBJ1-1; no firm D call. V lost 3 bases and J 3 bases, leaving 11 bases between the germline ends. The CDR3 is 14 residues long. Germline V gene sequence: CDR1 LNHDA, CDR2 SQIVND (reference sequence).

V usage is TRBV7-2 and J usage is TRBJ1-1; D gene unclear. CDR3 length equals 15 residues. The germline CDR1 and CDR2 sequences are SGHTA and FQGNSA. V lost 5 bases and J lost 0, with 13 bases in between. CDR3 loop: CASSPRVGLNTEAFF. DNA for the CDR3: TGTGCCAGCAGCCCAAGGGTGGGGTTGAACACTGAAGCTTTCTTT.

This sequence joins TRBV6-2 or TRBV6-3 and TRBJ1-2; 7 bases are a match to TRBD1. Germline CDR1 is MNHEY and CDR2 is SVGEGT. The V and J ends lost 6 bases and 5 bases, in that order; junction bases with no gene match: 3. The CDR3 runs 12 residues. For the CDR3, the DNA is TGTGCCAGCAGCCTGGGACAGTATGGCTACACCTTC. Translated: CASSLGQYGYTF.

The CDR3 sequence is CASSLRGDRASTDTQYF. CDR3 nucleotides: TGCGCCAGCAGCTTGCGGGGCGACAGGGCTAGCACAGATACGCAGTATTTT. The V gene is TRBV5-1, the J gene TRBJ2-3, with 7 bases fitting TRBD1. The CDR3 is 17 amino acids. CDR1 is SGHRS, CDR2 YFSETQ, per germline. V lost 1 base and J lost 0; bases outside the gene matches: 8.

J is TRBJ2-1 and V is TRBV11-3; 7 bases match TRBD2. This CDR3 has 18 residues. Germline values: CDR1 SGHNT, CDR2 YENEEA. V was clipped by 5 bases and J by 0 bases; unmatched bases: 13. CDR3: CASSVSQRGLLSYNEQFF. In nucleotides, the CDR3 is TGTGCCAGCAGCGTTTCTCAGCGGGGACTCCTCTCCTACAATGAGCAGTTCTTC.

The chain combines TRBV19 with TRBJ1-5; 8 bases line up with TRBD1. Germline loops: CDR1 LNHDA, CDR2 SQIVND (reference sequence). J gave up 6 bases and V 5 bases, and 3 bases lay outside the gene matches. This CDR3 is 13 amino acids long. The CDR3 region is CASSQGAGQPQHF. DNA of the CDR3: TGTGCCAGTAGTCAGGGGGCGGGTCAGCCCCAGCATTTT.

This chain connects TRBV27 to TRBJ1-2; 7 positions agree with TRBD1. In germline, CDR1 is MNHEY, CDR2 SMNVEV (reference sequence). The CDR3 spans 14 residues. V lost 4 bases and J lost 7; bases outside the gene matches: 9. The CDR3 region is CASSWGRGLSGYTF. CDR3 nucleotides: TGTGCCAGCAGTTGGGGCAGGGGGTTGTCTGGCTACACCTTC.

J is TRBJ2-3 and V is TRBV9, with TRBD1 as a possible D gene (5 bases). The V gene's germline CDR1 is SGDLS and CDR2 YYNGEE. Trimming left V 0 bases short and J 8 bases short, with 7 bases between. This CDR3 is 12 amino acids long. DNA for the CDR3: TGTGCCAGCAGCGTAGCCCAGGGTACGCAGTATTTT. Encoded protein: CASSVAQGTQYF.

In this sample, this clone turned up a few times. The chain couples TRBV7-8 to TRBJ2-1; 10 positions agree with TRBD2. The CDR3 is made up of 15 amino acids. In germline, CDR1 is SGHVS, CDR2 FQNEAQ. Unmatched junction bases numbered 3, after V lost 1 base and J lost 6 bases. CDR3 DNA sequence: TGTGCCAGCAGCTTAGGAAGCGGGGGGGCCAATGAGCAGTTCTTC. As protein: CASSLGSGGANEQFF.

This clone was seen repeatedly, ten times or more. The chain has TRBV6-2 or TRBV6-3 and TRBJ2-3; possibly TRBD1 or TRBD2 for D (5 bases each). This CDR3 spans 15 amino acids. V was clipped by 4 bases and J by 2 bases, with 13 bases between them. Germline CDR1 reads MNHEY; CDR2 reads SVGEGT. In DNA, the CDR3 is TGTGCCAGCAGTTCCGTTCGAGGGGCCACAGATACGCAGTATTTT. Protein product: CASSSVRGATDTQYF.

V and J are TRBV25-1 and TRBJ2-4; D unclear. V lost 4 bases to trimming and J lost 2 bases, with 6 bases between them. The CDR3 consists of 13 residues. Germline values: CDR1 MGHDK, CDR2 SYGVNS. For the CDR3, the DNA is TGTGCCAGCAGTGGCACTTCCAAAAACATTCAGTACTTC. Amino acids: CASSGTSKNIQYF.

This clone has a single count. The chain recombines TRBV5-1 with TRBJ2-1, with a weak D call TRBD2 (5 bases). V dropped 0 bases and J dropped 0 bases, with 7 bases sitting between them. Germline values: CDR1 SGHRS, CDR2 YFSETQ. The CDR3 covers 15 residues. The CDR3 sequence is CASSLAGISYNEQFF. The CDR3 DNA reads as TGCGCCAGCAGCTTGGCGGGAATCTCCTACAATGAGCAGTTCTTC.

The chain is built from TRBV2 and TRBJ1-5; 9 bases map to TRBD1. Germline lookup yields CDR1 SNHLY and CDR2 FYNNEI. The CDR3 runs 14 residues. J was trimmed by 2 bases and V by 4 bases; bases with no gene match: 0. The CDR3 coding sequence is TGTGCCAGCAGTGGGGACAGGGGCAATCAGCCCCAGCATTTT. Translated: CASSGDRGNQPQHF.

CDR3 sequence: CAISVSGKNNEQFF. DNA for the CDR3: TGTGCCATCAGTGTTAGCGGGAAAAACAATGAGCAGTTCTTC. V is TRBV10-3 and J is TRBJ2-1; the match to TRBD2 covers 8 bases. J gave up 5 bases and V 4 bases, and 4 bases lay outside the gene matches. The CDR3 has 14 amino acids. The V gene's germline CDR1 is ENHRY and CDR2 SYGVKD.

The CDR3 reads CASSPGTGLNEQYF. The CDR3, as DNA: TGTGCCAGCAGTCCCGGGACAGGGCTCAACGAGCAGTACTTC. V and J are TRBV7-2 and TRBJ2-7; the match to TRBD1 covers 9 bases. The CDR3 loop spans 14 amino acids. V shed 6 bases, J shed 5 bases, and the junction held 8 bases outside the gene matches. The V gene's germline CDR1 is SGHTA and CDR2 FQGNSA.

The sample holds one count of this clone. V and J are TRBV5-5 and TRBJ1-1; D may be TRBD1 (5 bases). Germline CDR1 SGHKS, CDR2 YYEKEE (reference sequence). This CDR3 is 13 amino acids long. V gave up 6 bases and J gave up 4 bases, with 13 bases separating them. The CDR3: CASTVSGGTEAFF. The DNA of the CDR3 is TGTGCCAGCACGGTATCCGGGGGCACTGAAGCTTTCTTT.

The genes are TRBV2 and TRBJ2-5, with D maybe TRBD2 (6 bases). There are 13 residues in the CDR3. Trimming pared 8 bases from V and 2 bases from J, leaving 12 bases between. The germline V gene has CDR1 SNHLY and CDR2 FYNNEI. Here the CDR3 reads CASARDLQETQYF. In nucleotides, the CDR3 is TGTGCCAGCGCTCGGGACTTACAAGAGACCCAGTACTTC. Combining the CDR3 with reference TRBV2 and TRBJ2-5 gives the whole variable domain EPEVTQTPSHQVTQMGQEVILRCVPISNHLYFYWYRQILGQKVEFLVSFYNNEISEKSEIFDDQFSVERPDGSNFTLKIRSTKLEDSAMYFCASARDLQETQYFGPGTRLLVL.

The chain combines TRBV12-5 with TRBJ2-1; 14 nucleotides match TRBD2. The CDR3 is 15 amino acids. V gave up 5 bases and J gave up 10 bases; unmatched junction bases: 7. Germline values: CDR1 LGHNT, CDR2 FRNRAP. The CDR3 is CASGPGLAGEGEQFF. The CDR3 nucleotides are TGTGCTAGTGGTCCGGGACTAGCGGGAGAGGGGGAGCAGTTCTTC.

As for this clone: The junction and the germline gene differ at one end; a read error may be behind it. The chain is built from TRBV7-7 and TRBJ1-1, with D unclear. Germline V gives CDR1 SSHAT, CDR2 FNYEAQ (reference sequence). CDR3 length equals 13 residues. The CDR3 spells CASSLNGDTEAFF. In DNA form, the CDR3 reads TGTGCTAGCAGCTTAAACGGGGACACTGAAGCTTTCTTT.

The rearrangement uses TRBV11-3 and TRBJ2-2; D call uncertain. The CDR3 is 15 residues long. V was shortened by 5 bases and J by 6 bases, with 16 bases between the two germline ends. In germline, CDR1 is SGHNT, CDR2 YENEEA. CDR3 DNA sequence: TGTGCCAGCAGCCCCCTAGATAGTGGCCCCGGGGAGCTGTTTTTT. Its protein product is CASSPLDSGPGELFF.

In its sample, this clone was seen once. The chain carries TRBV14 and TRBJ1-2, with 9 bases aligning to TRBD1. V shed 4 bases, J shed 8 bases, and the junction held 5 bases outside the gene matches. The germline V gene encodes CDR1 SGHDN and CDR2 FVKESK. This CDR3 comprises 13 residues. The chain's CDR3 is CASSPRTGEGYTF. The CDR3, as DNA: TGTGCCAGCAGCCCTCGGACAGGGGAAGGCTACACCTTC.

J is TRBJ1-4 and V is TRBV19; possibly TRBD1 for D (5 bases). CDR1 is LNHDA, CDR2 SQIVND, per germline (reference sequence). V was clipped by 7 bases and J by 6 bases, with 18 bases between them. The CDR3 consists of 15 residues. CDR3 DNA: TGTGCCAGTAATCATCAGGGAGGTCTCTATGAAAAACTGTTTTTT. This encodes CASNHQGGLYEKLFF.

Points on this clone: Germline and junction disagree at one end, which may indicate a read error. The chain has TRBV6-9 and TRBJ2-7; 7 nucleotides line up with TRBD1. This CDR3 comprises 13 residues. From germline, CDR1 is MNHGY and CDR2 SVAAGI. CDR3 loop: CASSHETGYVQYF. The CDR3 region has the DNA TGTGCCAGCAGCCATGAGACAGGGTACGTGCAGTACTTC.

V is TRBV5-1 and J is TRBJ1-2; TRBD1 agrees at 9 bases. This CDR3 contains 16 residues. CDR1 is SGHRS and CDR2 is YFSETQ in the germline V gene. The junction had 6 bases not matched to a gene; V was cut back by 3 bases and J by 0 bases. The CDR3 bases are TGCGCCAGCAGCTCTGACAGGGGGGGTGCTAACTATGGCTACACCTTC. This gives the protein CASSSDRGGANYGYTF. Using reference TRBV5-1 and TRBJ1-2 for the parts outside the CDR3, the full variable domain is KAGVTQTPRYLIKTRGQQVTLSCSPISGHRSVSWYQQTPGQGLQFLFEYFSETQRNKGNFPGRFSGRQFSNSRSEMNVSTLELGDSALYLCASSSDRGGANYGYTFGSGTRLTVV.

This chain connects TRBV2 to TRBJ2-7; the match to TRBD1 covers 9 bases. V shed 5 bases and J 2 bases; nucleotides not matched to a gene: 4. Germline lookup yields CDR1 SNHLY and CDR2 FYNNEI. The CDR3 spans 14 residues. For the CDR3, the DNA is TGTGCCAGCAGTTACAGGGGGCCAGCCTACGAGCAGTACGTC. Its translation is CASSYRGPAYEQYV.

J is TRBJ2-1 and V is TRBV2; possibly TRBD1 or TRBD2 for D (5 bases each). Between the trimmed V and J ends, which lost 4 bases and 9 bases, there was a span of 19 bases. Per the germline V gene, CDR1 is SNHLY and CDR2 is FYNNEI. The CDR3 has 15 amino acids. The CDR3 nucleotides are TGTGCCAGCAGTGTTGAGGGGCGTCGTGGGGGTGAGCAGTTCTTC. Its translation: CASSVEGRRGGEQFF.